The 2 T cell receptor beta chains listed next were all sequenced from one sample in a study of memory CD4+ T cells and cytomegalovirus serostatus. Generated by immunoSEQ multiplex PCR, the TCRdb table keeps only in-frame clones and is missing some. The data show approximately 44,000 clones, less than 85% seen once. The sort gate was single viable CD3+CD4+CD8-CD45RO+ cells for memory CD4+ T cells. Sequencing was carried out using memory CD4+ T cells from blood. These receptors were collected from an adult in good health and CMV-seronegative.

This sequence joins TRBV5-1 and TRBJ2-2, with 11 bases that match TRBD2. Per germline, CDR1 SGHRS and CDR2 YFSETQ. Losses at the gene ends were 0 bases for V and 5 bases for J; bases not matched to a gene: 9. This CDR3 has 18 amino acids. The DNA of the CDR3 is TGCGCCAGCAGCTTGGAAGGTAGCGGGGGGGCCAGGACCGGGGAGCTGTTTTTT. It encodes CASSLEGSGGARTGELFF.

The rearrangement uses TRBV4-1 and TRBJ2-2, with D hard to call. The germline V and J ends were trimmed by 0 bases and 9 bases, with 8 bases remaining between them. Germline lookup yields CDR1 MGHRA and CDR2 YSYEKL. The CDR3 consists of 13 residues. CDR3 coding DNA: TGCGCCAGCAGCCAAGATTACAATAGGGAGCTGTTTTTT. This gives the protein CASSQDYNRELFF.